One sample yielded the 18 T cell receptor beta chains listed below, sequenced in a study. Using its own MiXCR run on the 5' RACE reads, TCRdb lists one record per CDR3 protein. The table has some 62,000 distinct CDR3 sequences, around 30% seen once. The sample comprised tumor-infiltrating naive CD4+ T cells sorted from the breast tumor. Sample subset: naive CD4+ T cells, CD4+CD45RA+CD25-. The source is a female donor with breast cancer.

V is TRBV7-6 and J is TRBJ2-7; D ambiguous. Trimming removed 3 bases at V and 0 bases at J, with 18 bases between. This CDR3 region has 17 residues. In germline, CDR1 is SGHVS, CDR2 FNYEAQ. The CDR3 region has the DNA TGTGCCAGCAGCTTGACCGGATCAAACACTTTCTCCTACGAGCAGTACTTC. Its translation is CASSLTGSNTFSYEQYF.

This clonotype is medium-sized in the sample. The chain joins TRBV12-3 or TRBV12-4 to TRBJ2-7, with D hard to call. Trimming removed 1 base at V and 0 bases at J, with 4 bases between. The CDR3 runs to 13 residues. The CDR3 nucleotides are TGTGCCAGCAGTTTAGTCTTCTCCTACGAGCAGTACTTC. Amino acids: CASSLVFSYEQYF.

This clonotype was found a few times. The chain is built from TRBV5-1 and TRBJ1-4; maybe TRBD1 (5 bases). V lost 0 bases and J lost 6, with 12 bases in between. The germline V gene has CDR1 SGHRS and CDR2 YFSETQ. The length of the CDR3 is 15 residues. The CDR3 DNA is TGCGCCAGCAGCTTGGACGGGACCCGATATGAAAAACTGTTTTTT. This sequence encodes CASSLDGTRYEKLFF.

The gene calls are TRBV4-2 and TRBJ2-3; 8 positions match TRBD2. The ends lost 0 bases at V and 1 base at J; junction bases unmatched: 6. Germline CDR1 reads LGHNA; CDR2 reads YNFKEQ. The CDR3 spans 17 residues. The CDR3 DNA reads as TGTGCCAGCAGCCAAGAGTCTGGGACTAGTGGCACAGATACGCAGTATTTT. Residues: CASSQESGTSGTDTQYF.

V usage is TRBV27 and J usage is TRBJ1-5; D remains unclear. There are 18 residues in the CDR3. V was pared by 4 bases and J by 5 bases, with 24 bases between. Germline CDR1 MNHEY, CDR2 SMNVEV (reference sequence). The CDR3 region has the DNA TGTGCCAGCAGTTCGACCCGCAAAGGTTTGGGTTCTCATCAGCCCCAGCATTTT. The encoded protein is CASSSTRKGLGSHQPQHF.

This clonotype was observed at least ten times. J is TRBJ2-2 and V is TRBV7-3, with a possible D match to TRBD1 (6 bases). The germline V gene encodes CDR1 SGHTA and CDR2 FQGTGA. CDR3 length equals 16 residues. Trimming pared 6 bases from V and 2 bases from J, leaving 16 bases between. CDR3 DNA: TGTGCCAGCAGTGGAAGATCGGGACATAACACCGGGGAGCTGTTTTTT. This sequence encodes CASSGRSGHNTGELFF.

This clonotype came up a few times. V gene TRBV20-1 combines with J gene TRBJ1-2; D perhaps matches TRBD1 (5 bases). V gave up 5 bases and J gave up 4 bases, with 17 bases separating them. This CDR3 is built from 14 residues. Germline assignment: CDR1 DFQATT and CDR2 SNEGSKA (reference sequence). CDR3 in amino acids: CSALDSRSFYGYTF. The CDR3 nucleotides are TGCAGTGCTTTAGACAGCCGCTCATTCTATGGCTACACCTTC.

V usage is TRBV3-1 and J usage is TRBJ1-1, with D unresolved. The germline V gene has CDR1 LGHDT and CDR2 YNNKEL (reference sequence). The CDR3 has 12 amino acids. Trimming removed 4 bases from V and 11 bases from J, with 14 bases in between. The CDR3 DNA follows: TGTGCCAGCAGCCCTGATCAAGGACGGGCTTTCTTT. It encodes CASSPDQGRAFF.

With respect to this clonotype: The junction and the germline gene differ at one end; a read error may be behind it. The chain couples TRBV7-3 to TRBJ2-1; D ambiguous. The germline CDR1 and CDR2 sequences are SGHTA and FQGTGA. This CDR3 has 15 residues. CDR3 DNA sequence: TGTGCCAGCAGCTTAAGTCGGGCGTTTTACAATGAGCAGCTCTTC. This sequence encodes CASSLSRAFYNEQLF.

CDR3 DNA sequence: TGTGCCAGCAGTTTCCCCCTGACAGGGTCCACTGAAGCTTTCTTT. Protein sequence: CASSFPLTGSTEAFF. The chain employs TRBV6-6 and TRBJ1-1; 7 bases agree with TRBD1. The V segment lost 4 bases and the J segment 4 bases; nucleotides outside the gene matches: 9. The length of the CDR3 is 15 residues. Germline V gives CDR1 MNHNY, CDR2 SVGAGI (reference sequence).

This clonotype was detected only a few times. The chain has TRBV6-1 and TRBJ2-7; D remains ambiguous. Trimming cost V 11 bases and J 7 bases, with 15 bases left between them. The CDR3 has 11 residues. Germline CDR1 and CDR2: MNHNS and SASEGT. CDR3 DNA sequence: TGTGCCGCCACTTGGGCGGTGGAGCAGTACTTC. It is translated as CAATWAVEQYF.

The chain couples TRBV20-1 to TRBJ2-1, with 7 bases fitting TRBD2. Germline V gives CDR1 DFQATT, CDR2 SNEGSKA (reference sequence). This CDR3 spans 14 amino acids. The V segment lost 7 bases and the J segment 0 bases; nucleotides outside the gene matches: 6. The CDR3 coding sequence is TGCAGTGTATACGGGGGGAGCTCCTACAATGAGCAGTTCTTC. Translation: CSVYGGSSYNEQFF.

The chain recombines TRBV12-3 or TRBV12-4 with TRBJ1-6; 9 bases map to TRBD1. The J segment lost 14 bases and the V segment lost 6 bases, leaving 8 bases of the junction unmatched. The CDR3 runs 13 residues. As DNA, the CDR3 is TGTGCCAGCAGGTCGGGGACAGGGATATCCCTCCACTTT. Translating it yields CASRSGTGISLHF.

The DNA for the CDR3 is TGCAGCGTTGGTCCAGGGGGCGCGAACACCGGGGAGCTGTTTTTT. Translated: CSVGPGGANTGELFF. This chain links TRBV29-1 with TRBJ2-2; 8 bases line up with TRBD1. Germline V gene sequence: CDR1 SQVTM, CDR2 ANQGSEA. J was trimmed by 0 bases and V by 4 bases; bases with no gene match: 4. This CDR3 has 15 amino acids.

This clonotype was seen only once. This chain uses TRBV5-1 with TRBJ2-5, with 7 bases matching TRBD2. This CDR3 comprises 15 residues. J gave up 2 bases and V 0 bases, and 4 bases lay outside the gene matches. Germline CDR1 and CDR2: SGHRS and YFSETQ. CDR3 sequence reads: CASSLVASGQETQYF. The CDR3 DNA sequence: TGCGCCAGCAGCTTGGTGGCTAGCGGTCAAGAGACCCAGTACTTC.

The chain links TRBV7-8 to TRBJ2-2; D might be TRBD2 (7 bases). The ends were cut back, 1 base at V and 3 bases at J, with 12 bases in the middle. Germline loops: CDR1 SGHVS, CDR2 FQNEAQ. The CDR3 runs to 16 residues. The CDR3 DNA follows: TGTGCCAGCAGCTTAGAGGGGGGGGCCGACACCGGGGAGCTGTTTTTT. It encodes CASSLEGGADTGELFF.

At least ten counts were recorded for this clonotype. The V and J genes are TRBV6-5 and TRBJ1-2; no reliable D call. Germline values: CDR1 MNHEY, CDR2 SVGAGI. This CDR3 is built from 13 residues. The ends were cut back, 7 bases at V and 4 bases at J, with 13 bases in the middle. The CDR3, as DNA: TGTGCCAGCACCCTTCCGGGGTCCTATGGCTACACCTTC. Encoded protein: CASTLPGSYGYTF.

This clonotype was observed many times. This chain links TRBV7-8 with TRBJ1-2, with unresolved D. This CDR3 is built from 14 residues. Germline V CDR1 and CDR2: SGHVS, FQNEAQ. The ends were cut back, 5 bases at V and 1 base at J, with 11 bases in the middle. In nucleotides, the CDR3 is TGTGCCAGCAGCCCAGAGATGTTTAACTATGGCTACACCTTC. Translated, it gives CASSPEMFNYGYTF.